Only one count was recorded for the clone carrying this T cell receptor beta chain. Antigen unknown. The CDR3 is 15 amino acids. The V gene lost 5 bases and the J gene lost 2 bases, with 15 bases spanning the gap. Germline CDR1 is SGHTA and CDR2 is FQGNSA. This sample is part of a study of shared clonotypes between healthy human individuals. Broader study findings: Blood alone was sampled, and tissue repertoires likely differ.

There were only Caucasian adults among the donors, and all lived in Nashville, Tennessee. Assay runs were performed at deep level. Clones were sequenced by immunoSEQ multiplex PCR, and TCRdb holds only the in-frame ones, with some missing. The data show under 2,500,000 clones, 90% to 97% seen once. The rearrangement links TRBV7-2 to TRBJ1-2; perhaps TRBD1 as D (5 bases). The sequencing input was naive CD4+ T cells sorted from blood. Subset described: CD45RA+ positively selected. This receptor was taken from a man aged 18-30 years in good health. In DNA, the CDR3 is TGTGCCAGCAGCGTAGGGGTAGGATTCAACTATGGCTACACCTTC. Amino acid sequence: CASSVGVGFNYGYTF.